A single sample gave rise to the 17 T cell receptor beta chains below, sequenced in a study of blood T cells in healthy people across ages. Alongside a J-beta primer mix, a sample-barcoded 5' primer served in a second PCR lasting roughly 6 to 11 cycles. TCRdb itself ran the 5' RACE reads through MiXCR, one entry per CDR3 protein. The sample holds about 570,000 distinct CDR3 sequences, approximately 30% seen once. Sequencing was done on a sample of blood. The receptors were sampled from a woman aged 70-85 years in good health.

The genes are TRBV7-3 and TRBJ2-3; D gene ambiguous. Trimming took 5 bases from V and 6 from J, leaving 12 bases between them. CDR1 and CDR2 from the germline V gene are SGHTA and FQGTGA. The CDR3 has 13 residues. This CDR3 is CASSRTYRDTQYF. The CDR3 bases are TGTGCCAGCAGCCGCACATATAGGGATACGCAGTATTTT. Complete variable domain (other parts from reference TRBV7-3 and TRBJ2-3): GAGVSQTPSNKVTEKGKYVELRCDPISGHTALYWYRQSLGQGPEFLIYFQGTGAADDSGLPNDRFFAVRPEGSVSTLKIQRTERGDSAVYLCASSRTYRDTQYFGPGTRLTVL.

The gene calls are TRBV15 and TRBJ1-2; D is unclear. The germline V and J ends were trimmed by 4 bases and 2 bases, with 8 bases remaining between them. The germline gives CDR1 LNHNV, CDR2 YYDKDF (reference sequence). CDR3 length: 13 amino acids. CDR3 nucleotides: TGTGCCACCAGCATTGAACCAAACTATGGCTACACCTTC. Translating gives CATSIEPNYGYTF.

This chain uses TRBV20-1 with TRBJ2-5, with D maybe TRBD1 (6 bases). Germline V gives CDR1 DFQATT, CDR2 SNEGSKA (reference sequence). The CDR3 length is 12 residues. V was clipped by 4 bases and J by 4 bases, with 10 bases between them. CDR3 residues: CSATPGAETQYF. In DNA form, the CDR3 reads TGCAGTGCTACCCCAGGGGCAGAGACCCAGTACTTC.

Regarding this clonotype: An end of the junction differs from the germline gene, which may be a read error. The rearrangement joins TRBV4-1 to TRBJ2-1; D is uncertain. The end of the DNA fits TRBJ2-7 better, so the J call may be wrong. Per germline, CDR1 MGHRA and CDR2 YSYEKL. The CDR3 sequence is 16 residues long. The CDR3 coding sequence is TGCGCCGGCAGCCAAGATGGTGGTAGCTCAACCTACGAGCAGTACTTC. Amino acid sequence: CAGSQDGGSSTYEQYF.

The V and J genes are TRBV29-1 and TRBJ1-4; D is possibly TRBD1 (5 bases). The CDR3 length is 12 residues. V shed 4 bases and J shed 5 bases, with 8 bases lying between them. Germline V gene data show CDR1 as SQVTM and CDR2 as ANQGSEA. The CDR3 nucleotides are TGCAGCGTTGTAGGGGTGAATGAAAAACTGTTTTTT. Encoded protein: CSVVGVNEKLFF.

The sample holds a few counts of this clonotype. The V call is TRBV6-1, the J call TRBJ2-1; 12 positions match TRBD2. The CDR3 runs 15 residues. The V and J ends lost 6 bases and 12 bases, in that order; junction bases with no gene match: 12. Germline V gene data show CDR1 as MNHNS and CDR2 as SASEGT. The CDR3 DNA sequence: TGTGCCAGCAGCACCGGGACTAGCGGGTTGAGTGGGCAGTTCTTC. Its protein product is CASSTGTSGLSGQFF.

The rearrangement joins TRBV11-1 to TRBJ2-5, with 7 bases identical to TRBD2. The J call may be incorrect, as the DNA end agrees better with TRBJ2-1. This CDR3 contains 15 residues. Germline values: CDR1 SGHAT, CDR2 FQDESV (reference sequence). The CDR3 sequence is CASSPSGITGDEQFF. The CDR3 region has the DNA TGTGCCAGCTCCCCTAGCGGTATAACGGGCGATGAGCAGTTCTTC.

This clonotype turned up a few times. The rearrangement links TRBV20-1 to TRBJ1-2; weak D call: TRBD1 (6 bases). Germline CDR1 reads DFQATT; CDR2 reads SNEGSKA (reference sequence). The CDR3 has 12 residues. Trimming removed 3 bases at V and 4 bases at J, with 9 bases between. DNA of the CDR3: TGCAGTGCTAGCGAAGGGGGCTATGGCTACACCTTC. Translating gives CSASEGGYGYTF.

Only a few counts were recorded for this clonotype. CDR3 region: CASSEPDRFYGYTF. DNA of the CDR3: TGTGCCAGCAGTGAACCCGACAGGTTCTATGGCTACACCTTC. The rearrangement links TRBV25-1 to TRBJ1-2; TRBD1 might be the D (6 bases). The CDR3 totals 14 residues. Germline lookup yields CDR1 MGHDK and CDR2 SYGVNS. The V gene lost 2 bases and the J gene lost 4 bases, with 11 bases spanning the gap.

This chain joins TRBV27 and TRBJ2-2, with 8 nucleotides matching TRBD1. The CDR3 is 17 amino acids. Germline CDR1 reads MNHEY; CDR2 reads SMNVEV (reference sequence). V dropped 3 bases and J dropped 4; count of bases not matched to a gene: 10. CDR3 in amino acids: CASSFRQGALATGELFF. CDR3 coding DNA: TGTGCCAGCAGTTTTCGGCAGGGGGCTTTAGCCACCGGGGAGCTGTTTTTT.

The V gene is TRBV15, the J gene TRBJ1-2; 8 nucleotides line up with TRBD1. Per germline, CDR1 LNHNV and CDR2 YYDKDF (reference sequence). The CDR3 covers 13 residues. With V trimmed by 5 bases and J by 3 bases, 2 bases remained unmatched. The CDR3 region is CATSPDRDYGYTF. The CDR3 nucleotides read TGTGCCACCAGCCCGGACAGGGACTATGGCTACACCTTC. The full variable domain, completed using reference TRBV15 and TRBJ1-2, is DAMVIQNPRYQVTQFGKPVTLSCSQTLNHNVMYWYQQKSSQAPKLLFHYYDKDFNNEADTPDNFQSRRPNTSFCFLDIRSPGLGDTAMYLCATSPDRDYGYTFGSGTRLTVV.

This chain joins TRBV7-2 and TRBJ2-7, with D possibly being TRBD2 (5 bases). CDR1 is SGHTA, CDR2 FQGNSA, per germline. V gave up 2 bases and J gave up 8 bases, with 10 bases separating them. The CDR3 runs 12 residues. The CDR3 loop is CASSLSGVQQYF. CDR3 nucleotide sequence: TGTGCCAGCAGCTTATCCGGGGTCCAGCAGTACTTC.

The chain has TRBV14 and TRBJ2-7; D is unclear. CDR3 size: 12 residues. Germline V gives CDR1 SGHDN, CDR2 FVKESK. The V end was cut by 5 bases, the J end by 0 bases, with 5 bases between. The CDR3 spells CASSTRSYEQYF. The CDR3 bases are TGTGCCAGCAGCACGCGCTCCTACGAGCAGTACTTC.

The sample holds many counts of this clonotype. The V call is TRBV27, the J call TRBJ2-7, with 13 bases fitting TRBD2. V trimming: 5 bases; J trimming: 2 bases; junction bases outside the gene matches: 15. Germline V CDR1 and CDR2: MNHEY, SMNVEV (reference sequence). The CDR3 is 19 amino acids. CDR3 in DNA: TGTGCCAGCAGTCCACCGCCGACTAGCGGGGGGCTACGGACCTACGAGCAGTACTTC. It translates to CASSPPPTSGGLRTYEQYF.

The rearrangement joins TRBV20-1 to TRBJ2-2; D call uncertain. The germline CDR1 and CDR2 sequences are DFQATT and SNEGSKA (reference sequence). The CDR3 has 12 residues. Trimming left V 5 bases short and J 5 bases short, with 9 bases between. This chain's CDR3 is CSAQPWTGELFF. CDR3 coding DNA: TGCAGTGCTCAACCCTGGACCGGGGAGCTGTTTTTT.

This clonotype was seen more than once but under ten times. The chain recombines TRBV10-3 with TRBJ2-7; TRBD2 agrees at 7 bases. V dropped 3 bases and J dropped 4; count of bases not matched to a gene: 3. The germline CDR1 and CDR2 sequences are ENHRY and SYGVKD. The CDR3 is 13 residues long. The CDR3 DNA is TGTGCCATCAGTGACGGACTAGGGTACGAGCAGTACTTC. Protein sequence: CAISDGLGYEQYF.

Only a few counts were recorded for this clonotype. The chain has TRBV12-3 or TRBV12-4 and TRBJ2-7; D is perhaps TRBD2 (5 bases). This CDR3 contains 13 residues. Trimming stripped 8 bases from V and 0 bases from J, with 11 bases between. The CDR3 DNA reads TGTGCCAGCGAACGGGCGGGCTCCTACGAGCAGTACTTC. Its translation is CASERAGSYEQYF.